This T cell receptor beta chain originates from a study of blood T cell repertoires in COVID-19. Across the whole study: From T cells, B-cell-depleted T cells, or PBMCs came the material, which was cDNA or gDNA.

V was cut by 7 bases and J by 6 bases, with 13 bases left in between. CDR3 length: 13 residues. CDR1 and CDR2 (germline): SNHLY, FYNNEI. Participants had their cohort set by participant-reported clinical history. Recovered status applied to Cohort 3 donors who had two consecutive negative PCRs. It also applied to those with clearance or with symptom resolution. Original data processing: Reference gene primers were amplified, and this amplification served to estimate nucleated cell counts. The repertoire was sequenced with immunoSEQ multiplex PCR; TCRdb's copy has only in-frame clones and lacks some. For V, J and clone size, that table is used; D and trimming come from the DNA. Here the sample spans about 200,000 clones, 90% being singletons.

This chain connects TRBV2 to TRBJ1-5; TRBD1 might be the D (6 bases). Material: PBMCs or T cells enriched from blood (not recorded which). This clonotype was obtained from a young man who had recovered from COVID-19. The CDR3 sequence is CASTPGEGQPQHF. The CDR3 DNA reads TGTGCCAGCACTCCAGGGGAAGGTCAGCCCCAGCATTTT.